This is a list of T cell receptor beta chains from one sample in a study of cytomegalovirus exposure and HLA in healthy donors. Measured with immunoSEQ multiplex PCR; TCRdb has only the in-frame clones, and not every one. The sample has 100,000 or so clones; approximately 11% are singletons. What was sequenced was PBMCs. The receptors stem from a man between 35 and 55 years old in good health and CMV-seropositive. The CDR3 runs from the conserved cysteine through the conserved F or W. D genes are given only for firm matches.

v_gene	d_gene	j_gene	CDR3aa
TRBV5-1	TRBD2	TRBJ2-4	CASSLEPAGEDINIQYF
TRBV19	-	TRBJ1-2	CASTPRTDNYGYTF
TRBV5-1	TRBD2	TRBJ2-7	CASSFSGRIGDEQYF
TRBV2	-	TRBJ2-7	CASQDRFWYEQYF
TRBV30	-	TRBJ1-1	CAWSAGLGNAEAFF
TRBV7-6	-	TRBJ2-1	CASSRAASSYNEQFF
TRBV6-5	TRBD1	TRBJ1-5	CASGWTGGPQPQHF
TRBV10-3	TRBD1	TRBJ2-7	CAIKEGQSYEQYF
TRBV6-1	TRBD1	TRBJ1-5	CASSELRQGVGSNQPQHF
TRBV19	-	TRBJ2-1	CASVGRNEQFF
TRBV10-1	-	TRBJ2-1	CASSELAVYNEQFF
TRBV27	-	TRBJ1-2	CASSRTASNYGYTF
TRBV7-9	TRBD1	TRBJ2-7	CASGPWTGIEQYF
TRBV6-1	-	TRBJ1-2	CASRGAGDNYGYTF
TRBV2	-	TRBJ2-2	CASSETGQFVTGELFF
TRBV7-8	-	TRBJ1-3	CASSSADRPSGNTIYF
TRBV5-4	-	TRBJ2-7	CASSLPFHGQRQYEQYF
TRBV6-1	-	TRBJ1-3	CASSETGNRNTIYF